A selection of T cell receptor beta chains follows, all from one sample in a study of shared clonotypes between healthy human individuals. Generated by immunoSEQ multiplex PCR, the TCRdb table keeps only in-frame clones and is missing some. The data hold approximately 2.5 million clones, with more than 90% observed a single time. Sequenced input: naive CD4+ T cells sorted from blood. The receptors come from a man aged 18 to 29 in good health. The CDR3 runs from the conserved cysteine through the conserved F or W. D genes are given only for firm matches. Clone size appears in some rows only: once, few, many, or a class for an expanded clone.

CDR3 protein: CASSEASPGLKFF
CDR3 DNA: TGTGCCAGCAGTGAAGCGTCGCCGGGTCTCAAGTTCTTC
clone size: .
V gene: TRBV6-1
J gene: TRBJ2-1
D gene: .

CDR3 protein: CASSPGQGAGETQYF
CDR3 DNA: TGCGCCAGCAGCCCCGGACAGGGGGCAGGAGAGACCCAGTACTTC
clone size: .
V gene: TRBV5-1
J gene: TRBJ2-5
D gene: TRBD1

CDR3 protein: CASRQGEGSTDTQYF
CDR3 DNA: TGTGCCAGCAGACAGGGGGAGGGAAGCACAGATACGCAGTATTTT
clone size: .
V gene: TRBV5-4
J gene: TRBJ2-3
D gene: .

CDR3 protein: CASSTAGEQYF
CDR3 DNA: TGTGCCAGCAGTACCGCGGGGGAGCAGTACTTC
clone size: .
V gene: TRBV2
J gene: TRBJ2-7
D gene: .

CDR3 protein: CASGRDRAQETQYF
CDR3 DNA: TGTGCTAGTGGTCGGGACAGGGCCCAAGAGACCCAGTACTTC
clone size: .
V gene: TRBV12-5
J gene: TRBJ2-5
D gene: TRBD1

CDR3 protein: CAWTISAGGQTQYF
CDR3 DNA: TGTGCCTGGACAATCTCAGCGGGAGGACAGACCCAGTACTTC
clone size: once
V gene: TRBV30
J gene: TRBJ2-5
D gene: TRBD2

CDR3 protein: CATSRALHPTNEKLFF
CDR3 DNA: TGTGCCACCAGCAGAGCTCTACACCCAACTAATGAAAAACTGTTTTTT
clone size: .
V gene: TRBV15
J gene: TRBJ1-4
D gene: .

CDR3 protein: CATSTLAGGAYEQYF
CDR3 DNA: TGTGCCACCAGCACCTTAGCGGGGGGGGCCTACGAGCAGTACTTC
clone size: .
V gene: TRBV15
J gene: TRBJ2-7
D gene: TRBD2

CDR3 protein: CASSSRQGITQPQHF
CDR3 DNA: TGTGCCAGCAGTTCCCGACAGGGGATCACTCAGCCCCAGCATTTT
clone size: .
V gene: TRBV27
J gene: TRBJ1-5
D gene: TRBD1

CDR3 protein: CASRRDSRGYYGYTF
CDR3 DNA: TGTGCCAGCAGACGGGACTCCAGGGGCTACTATGGCTACACCTTC
clone size: .
V gene: TRBV6-5
J gene: TRBJ1-2
D gene: .

CDR3 protein: CASSPGSSTDTQYF
CDR3 DNA: TGTGCCAGCTCACCGGGATCTAGCACAGATACGCAGTATTTT
clone size: .
V gene: TRBV18
J gene: TRBJ2-3
D gene: .

CDR3 protein: CAWTRLAGNEQFF
CDR3 DNA: TGTGCCTGGACGCGACTAGCGGGCAATGAGCAGTTCTTC
clone size: .
V gene: TRBV30
J gene: TRBJ2-1
D gene: TRBD2

CDR3 protein: CATSRDRADITDTQYF
CDR3 DNA: TGTGCCACCAGCAGAGATAGGGCAGATATTACAGATACGCAGTATTTT
clone size: .
V gene: TRBV15
J gene: TRBJ2-3
D gene: .

CDR3 protein: CASSHRAIDSSGNTIYF
CDR3 DNA: TGTGCCAGCAGCCATAGAGCAATAGACAGCTCTGGAAACACCATATATTTT
clone size: .
V gene: TRBV9
J gene: TRBJ1-3
D gene: .

CDR3 protein: CSAQRPPEQFF
CDR3 DNA: TGCAGTGCTCAAAGACCCCCTGAGCAGTTCTTC
clone size: .
V gene: TRBV20-1
J gene: TRBJ2-1
D gene: .

CDR3 protein: CASSFKLAPYEQYF
CDR3 DNA: TGTGCCAGCAGTTTCAAGCTAGCCCCCTACGAGCAGTACTTC
clone size: .
V gene: TRBV28
J gene: TRBJ2-7
D gene: .